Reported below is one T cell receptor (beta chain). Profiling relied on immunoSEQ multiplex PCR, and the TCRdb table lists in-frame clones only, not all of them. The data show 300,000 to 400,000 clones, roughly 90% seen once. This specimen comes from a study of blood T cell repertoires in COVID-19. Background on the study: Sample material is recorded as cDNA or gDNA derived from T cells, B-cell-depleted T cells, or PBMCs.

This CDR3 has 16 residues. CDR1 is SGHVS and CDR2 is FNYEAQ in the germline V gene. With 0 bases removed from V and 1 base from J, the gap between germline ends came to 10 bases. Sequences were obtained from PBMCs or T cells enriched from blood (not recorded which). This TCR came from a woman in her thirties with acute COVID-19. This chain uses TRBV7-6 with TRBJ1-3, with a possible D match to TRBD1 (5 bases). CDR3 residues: CASSLAATASGNTIYF. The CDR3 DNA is TGTGCCAGCAGCTTAGCCGCGACAGCATCTGGAAACACCATATATTTT.